The entry below describes one TCR beta chain. The sample is drawn from a study of OX40 agonist ivuxolimab in advanced cancers. Turning to the study itself: Dose-escalation patients suffered from hepatocellular carcinoma, melanoma, renal cell or head and neck cancer.

V shed 4 bases and J 2 bases; nucleotides not matched to a gene: 1. Germline values: CDR1 SGDLS, CDR2 YYNGEE. The CDR3 has 15 amino acids. Repertoires were generated with immunoSEQ multiplex PCR, while TCRdb's copy carries only in-frame clones and drops some. This sample carries 40,000 to 60,000 clones, around 80% of them seen once, and the ten largest clones take roughly 7%. Material: CD4+ or CD8+ T cells sorted from blood, obtained in a trial of the OX40 agonist ivuxolimab. This clonotype was sampled from an adult with an advanced solid tumor such as melanoma, head and neck, liver or kidney cancer. J is TRBJ2-1 and V is TRBV9; 12 nucleotides match TRBD2. DNA for the CDR3: TGTGCCAGCAGCCCTAGCGGGAGGGCCTACAATGAGCAGTTCTTC. Encoded protein: CASSPSGRAYNEQFF. Full variable domain (rest looked up from reference TRBV9 and TRBJ2-1): DSGVTQTPKHLITATGQRVTLRCSPRSGDLSVYWYQQSLDQGLQFLIQYYNGEERAKGNILERFSAQQFPDLHSELNLSSLELGDSALYFCASSPSGRAYNEQFFGPGTRLTVL.